This TCR beta chain stems from a study of cytomegalovirus exposure and HLA in healthy donors. Comment on this clone: Its antigen remains unknown.

The V gene end was trimmed by 6 bases and the J gene end by 6 bases; junction bases not matched to a gene: 3. CDR3 size: 13 residues. Germline values: CDR1 SNHLY, CDR2 FYNNEI. General study results and limits: HLA allele associations emerged for around 15,000 TCR beta sequences in a later analysis, at 0.05 false discovery rate. Researchers left out some V segments, among them TRBV6-2 and TRBV6-3, as indistinguishable.

PCR was performed using 60 Vbeta and 13 Jbeta primers. The data were produced by immunoSEQ multiplex PCR, yet TCRdb's version contains in-frame clones alone and is incomplete. The data hold some 180,000 clones, with roughly 80% observed a single time. This TCR derives from a woman in her thirties in good health and CMV-seronegative. The chain employs TRBV2 and TRBJ2-2; 8 bases map to TRBD1. Sequencing was done on a sample of PBMCs. The DNA for the CDR3 is TGTGCCAGCAGAGTGACAGGGGCCGGGGAGCTGTTTTTT. This codes for CASRVTGAGELFF. The complete variable domain, with remaining parts taken from reference TRBV2 and TRBJ2-2, reads EPEVTQTPSHQVTQMGQEVILRCVPISNHLYFYWYRQILGQKVEFLVSFYNNEISEKSEIFDDQFSVERPDGSNFTLKIRSTKLEDSAMYFCASRVTGAGELFFGEGSRLTVL.